Given below is one T cell receptor beta chain in context. The data stem from a study of T-cell reconstitution after alpha-beta-depleted transplantation in children. Unique molecular identifiers were used to barcode this TCRbeta library. Each CDR3 protein gets one entry after TCRdb re-called the PCR reads with MiXCR. This table has about 980,000 distinct CDR3 sequences, under 30% appearing once. The germline CDR1 and CDR2 sequences are SGHDT and YYEEEE. With 3 bases clipped from V and 2 bases from J, the junction kept 4 bases outside the gene matches. This CDR3 spans 14 amino acids. The receptor's source is a boy under two years old who had a stem cell transplant for SCID, so the T cells may come from the graft donor. This chain links TRBV5-6 with TRBJ2-5; TRBD1 agrees at 7 bases. The source material was PBMCs, mostly from graft donor cells, sampled 360 days after TCRalphabeta/CD19-depleted stem cell transplant. CDR3 nucleotides: TGTGCCAGCAGCTGGGGACAGACACAAGAGACCCAGTACTTC. Protein: CASSWGQTQETQYF.